The 22 T cell receptor beta chains reported below all come from one sample, sequenced in a study of cytomegalovirus exposure and HLA in healthy donors. The study ran its PCR with 60 Vbeta and 13 Jbeta primers. Data came from immunoSEQ multiplex PCR; TCRdb stores just in-frame clones and leaves some out. The table has tens of thousands of clones, roughly 76% seen once. Sequencing input: PBMCs. The receptors shown here come from a male donor in good health and CMV-seronegative.

This clone has only one observation. The chain links TRBV18 to TRBJ1-2, with D perhaps matching TRBD1 (5 bases). The V gene's germline CDR1 is KGHSH and CDR2 LQKENI. V was shortened by 6 bases and J by 2 bases, with 13 bases between the two germline ends. The CDR3 loop spans 14 amino acids. CDR3 sequence (DNA): TGTGCCAGCTCTCCCATTGACAGCAACTATGGCTACACCTTC. Protein product: CASSPIDSNYGYTF.

The chain is built from TRBV29-1 and TRBJ1-1; D is unclear. The CDR3 sequence is 13 residues long. Germline assignment: CDR1 SQVTM and CDR2 ANQGSEA. The CDR3 region is CSGGEGGPTEAFF. The CDR3 DNA reads TGCAGTGGCGGAGAGGGAGGACCCACTGAAGCTTTCTTT.

This rearrangement joins TRBV28 to TRBJ1-6; D possibly corresponds to TRBD1 (5 bases). The CDR3 length is 14 residues. Per germline, CDR1 MDHEN and CDR2 SYDVKM. Trimming pared 7 bases from V and 9 bases from J, leaving 16 bases between. CDR3 in DNA: TGTGCCAGCACTCTAGCGGACATAAGTTCACCCCTCCACTTT. As protein: CASTLADISSPLHF.

This clone was detected once. CDR3 in amino acids: CASSPSDRENTEAFF. The DNA of the CDR3 is TGTGCCAGCAGTCCCTCCGACAGGGAGAACACTGAAGCTTTCTTT. V usage is TRBV28 and J usage is TRBJ1-1; the match to TRBD1 covers 7 bases. The CDR3 is 15 amino acids. V was clipped by 5 bases and J by 1 base; unmatched bases: 7. Germline values: CDR1 MDHEN, CDR2 SYDVKM.

This clone was picked up a small number of times. Distinct nucleotide sequences in the sample also encode this CDR3. The chain links TRBV7-2 to TRBJ1-2, with 8 bases fitting TRBD1. The junction had 6 bases not matched to a gene; V was cut back by 4 bases and J by 5 bases. This CDR3 is 14 amino acids long. Germline V gene lookup returns CDR1 SGHTA and CDR2 FQGNSA. This CDR3 reads CASSSSGGSYGYTF. The CDR3 DNA sequence: TGTGCCAGCAGCTCATCAGGGGGCTCGTATGGCTACACCTTC.

This chain joins TRBV4-3 and TRBJ1-4; D might be TRBD1 (5 bases). This CDR3 contains 17 residues. The germline V gene has CDR1 LGHNA and CDR2 YSLEER. V lost 4 bases to trimming and J lost 10 bases, with 25 bases between them. In DNA, the CDR3 is TGCGCCAGCAGCCCCGGAACAAAACAGCTAAGGGGTGCAAAACTGTTTTTT. Translation gives CASSPGTKQLRGAKLFF.

In DNA form, the CDR3 reads TGTGCCAGCAGCTTGGGGCAGGGGTGGTATGGCTACACCTTC. It specifies CASSLGQGWYGYTF. This chain links TRBV5-6 with TRBJ1-2; D is perhaps TRBD1 (6 bases). The CDR3 spans 14 residues. The V gene's germline CDR1 is SGHDT and CDR2 YYEEEE. Between the trimmed V and J ends, which lost 0 bases and 5 bases, there was a span of 11 bases.

This chain links TRBV29-1 with TRBJ2-7; 11 bases align to TRBD2. CDR3 length equals 14 residues. Per germline, CDR1 SQVTM and CDR2 ANQGSEA. J gave up 3 bases and V 4 bases, and 5 bases lay outside the gene matches. CDR3 sequence (DNA): TGCAGCGTTGGATCCGGGACTAGCGGCTACGAGCAGTACTTC. Translation gives CSVGSGTSGYEQYF.

The chain recombines TRBV19 with TRBJ2-7, with 12 bases identical to TRBD1. The CDR3 extends over 14 amino acids. Germline V gene data show CDR1 as LNHDA and CDR2 as SQIVND (reference sequence). V trimming: 6 bases; J trimming: 6 bases; junction bases outside the gene matches: 6. CDR3 sequence (DNA): TGTGCCAGTAGGGACGGGACAGGGGGCTCCGAGCAGTACTTC. This encodes CASRDGTGGSEQYF.

V is TRBV27 and J is TRBJ2-1, with 11 bases matching TRBD2. J lost 12 bases, V lost 6 bases, and 13 bases had no gene match. This CDR3 is built from 15 residues. The germline V gene encodes CDR1 MNHEY and CDR2 SMNVEV (reference sequence). CDR3: CASSPSGTSGAGQFF. CDR3 in DNA: TGTGCCAGCAGCCCCTCCGGGACTAGCGGCGCGGGGCAGTTCTTC.

This clone appeared once. The rearrangement uses TRBV4-3 and TRBJ2-3; 7 bases are shared with TRBD2. The junction had 16 bases not matched to a gene; V was cut back by 0 bases and J by 4 bases. CDR1 is LGHNA and CDR2 is YSLEER in the germline V gene. CDR3 size: 19 residues. CDR3 nucleotide sequence: TGCGCCAGCAGCCAAGAGGGATGGAGCGTCGCGGGAGTGTCAGATACGCAGTATTTT. Translation gives CASSQEGWSVAGVSDTQYF.

V is TRBV4-3 and J is TRBJ1-2, with 7 bases identical to TRBD1. The CDR3 consists of 16 residues. V was pared by 4 bases and J by 0 bases, with 8 bases of the junction left unmatched. In germline, CDR1 is LGHNA, CDR2 YSLEER. CDR3 sequence: CASSLYRGRANYGYTF. DNA of the CDR3: TGCGCCAGCAGCCTCTACAGGGGACGCGCTAACTATGGCTACACCTTC.

The chain couples TRBV28 to TRBJ2-3, with D perhaps matching TRBD1 (7 bases). With 4 bases removed from V and 4 bases from J, the gap between germline ends came to 15 bases. The CDR3 is made up of 15 amino acids. CDR1 is MDHEN, CDR2 SYDVKM, per germline. CDR3 loop: CASSSWRGPADTQYF. CDR3 in DNA: TGTGCCAGCAGTTCCTGGAGGGGGCCGGCAGATACGCAGTATTTT.

V is TRBV4-3 and J is TRBJ1-2; perhaps TRBD1 as D (5 bases). Trimming left V 0 bases short and J 3 bases short, with 14 bases between. The CDR3 runs 16 residues. Germline V gives CDR1 LGHNA, CDR2 YSLEER. The CDR3 bases are TGCGCCAGCAGCCAAGATTTTAGCAGGGTAGACTATGGCTACACCTTC. The encoded protein is CASSQDFSRVDYGYTF.

V and J are TRBV19 and TRBJ1-1; TRBD1 might be the D (6 bases). The CDR3 consists of 12 residues. Germline CDR1 reads LNHDA; CDR2 reads SQIVND (reference sequence). Between the trimmed V and J ends, which lost 6 bases and 11 bases, there was a span of 16 bases. CDR3 sequence: CASSTGSEVAFF. The CDR3 DNA reads TGTGCCAGTAGCACAGGGTCGGAGGTGGCTTTCTTT.

J is TRBJ1-1 and V is TRBV6-5; D is undetermined. Germline V gene lookup returns CDR1 MNHEY and CDR2 SVGAGI. Deletions cut 6 bases from V and 5 bases from J, with 10 bases between. This CDR3 region has 12 residues. CDR3 in DNA: TGTGCCAGCAGGGTCGGCGGGACTGAAGCTTTCTTT. Translation: CASRVGGTEAFF.

The chain couples TRBV4-1 to TRBJ1-4; unclear D gene. The germline V gene encodes CDR1 MGHRA and CDR2 YSYEKL. Trimming took off 4 bases at V and 4 bases at J, with 16 bases between the two ends. This CDR3 has 16 residues. CDR3 DNA sequence: TGCGCCAGCAGCCGGATGACTAACGGAAATAATGAAAAACTGTTTTTT. This encodes CASSRMTNGNNEKLFF.

A single count supports this clone. Compared with germline, one end of the junction differs, possibly owing to a read error. V usage is TRBV7-9 and J usage is TRBJ2-7; D perhaps matches TRBD2 (5 bases). CDR3 length equals 15 residues. Germline V gene data show CDR1 as SEHNR and CDR2 as FQNEAQ (reference sequence). In DNA form, the CDR3 reads TGTTCCAGCAGCCCACCGGACGGGAACTCCTACGAGCAGTACTTC. It translates to CSSSPPDGNSYEQYF.

The DNA for the CDR3 is TGTGCCAGCAAAAGGGACGTCTGGGGGCGCGAATTAAGCTACACCTTC. Its protein is CASKRDVWGRELSYTF. The chain combines TRBV2 with TRBJ1-2; D perhaps matches TRBD1 (6 bases). This CDR3 has 16 amino acids. Trimming removed 7 bases at V and 9 bases at J, with 27 bases between. The germline gives CDR1 SNHLY, CDR2 FYNNEI. Full variable domain (rest looked up from reference TRBV2 and TRBJ1-2): EPEVTQTPSHQVTQMGQEVILRCVPISNHLYFYWYRQILGQKVEFLVSFYNNEISEKSEIFDDQFSVERPDGSNFTLKIRSTKLEDSAMYFCASKRDVWGRELSYTFGSGTRLTVV.

This chain connects TRBV27 to TRBJ2-7; tentative D call: TRBD2 (6 bases). In germline, CDR1 is MNHEY, CDR2 SMNVEV (reference sequence). The CDR3 covers 16 residues. Trimming stripped 2 bases from V and 1 base from J, with 15 bases between. In DNA form, the CDR3 reads TGTGCCAGCAGTTTAGAAGTGGGACTCCGGTCCTACGAGCAGTACTTC. This translates into CASSLEVGLRSYEQYF.

The chain employs TRBV9 and TRBJ1-1; 7 nucleotides line up with TRBD1. Losses at the gene ends were 4 bases for V and 0 bases for J; bases not matched to a gene: 9. The germline gives CDR1 SGDLS, CDR2 YYNGEE. The CDR3 spans 16 residues. CDR3 sequence (DNA): TGTGCCAGCAGCCCAAGGGGACAGATTATGAACACTGAAGCTTTCTTT. Its protein is CASSPRGQIMNTEAFF.

A few counts support this clone. The rearrangement uses TRBV4-3 and TRBJ2-2; unclear D gene. Between the trimmed V and J ends, which lost 2 bases and 2 bases, there was a span of 3 bases. Germline lookup yields CDR1 LGHNA and CDR2 YSLEER. This CDR3 contains 13 residues. In nucleotides, the CDR3 is TGCGCCAGCAGCCAACCTAACACCGGGGAGCTGTTTTTT. Its translation: CASSQPNTGELFF.